This T cell receptor beta chain was sequenced in a study of memory CD8 T cells in hepatitis C reinfection (dated by TCRdb to 2015 to 2018). About the investigation overall: Two consecutive HCV infections were spontaneously resolved by three donors, whereas a primary infection was cleared by two donors who then became chronically infected after reinfection. The study tracked the TCR beta repertoire of virus-specific CD8 T cells longitudinally across an HCV reinfection episode in 5 or 6 donors. In the reinfection study, participants with a resolved prior HCV infection were followed up every 3 months. A case counted as HCV reinfection when an HCV RNA test came back positive after two negative tests taken at least 60 days apart. Between about 2008 and 2012, 5 or 6 reinfection cases with stored pre-reinfection samples were identified. Pre-reinfection samples were obtained between 55 and 20 weeks before detection of reinfection.

The library was obtained by the immunoSEQ multiplex PCR assay. Genomic DNA was extracted from the sorted cells, and the TCR beta V, D and J regions were sequenced using the automated high-throughput method of Adaptive Biotechnologies. A two-step, bias-controlled multiplex PCR was used to amplify CDR3 regions. Amplified TCR beta libraries were sequenced on an Illumina instrument. Per the authors' processing: The demultiplexed reads were processed to cut down on amplification and sequencing bias, and the IMGT database was used to assign CDR3 sequences to gene families. ImmunoSEQ software version 2.0 was used to analyze the repertoire data. Clonotype lists were filtered to remove out-of-frame sequences as well as sequences containing stop codons in the CDR3. Any clonotype with a frequency under 0.01% was left out, since that frequency corresponded to less than one cell. Richness was computed as observed richness divided by input cell number, and evenness as Shannon entropy divided by log observed richness. Repertoire diversity and the similarity between time points were measured using Simpson diversity and Morisita-Horn overlap indices. Clonotypes were grouped as dominant (>1%), sub-dominant (0.5-0.99%), low abundance (0.1-0.49%) or lowest abundance (<0.1%). A germline index was derived by subtracting total nucleotide additions from total CDR3 length and dividing the result by total CDR3 length. TCRdb carries this immuneACCESS record with in-frame sequences only. Its versions omit some clonotypes, under half of them owing to an unresolved V gene in the studies checked, with the rest unexplained. That table furnishes V, J and clone size, whereas the DNA furnished D and trimming. For this sample there are tens of thousands of clones; just under 90% appear just once. The ten top clones hold approximately 1% of the sample.

According to the study, the label for this sample's time point signals: pre-reinfection, 55 to 20 weeks before reinfection detection. Sorted cells were sequenced directly ex vivo, with no in vitro expansion before TCR sequencing. The donors were people who inject drugs and were enrolled in the Montreal Acute Hepatitis C Cohort Study (HEPCO) in Canada. Total naive CD8 T cells, sorted as viable CD3+ CD8+ CD45RO-, came from a couple of donors at all three reinfection time points as controls. Before sorting, cryopreserved peripheral blood mononuclear cells were thawed, and CD8 T cells were purified from the thawed cells. The MACS CD8+ T cell Isolation Kit was used to enrich CD8 T cells through negative selection. A BD FACSAria II sorter with FACSDiva software was used for cell sorting, and FlowJo was used for data analysis. Findings and caveats that apply to the study as a whole: Because only a handful of donors were included, definitive conclusions about public clonotypes linked to secondary clearance could not be reached by the study.

In the case of this clone: The antigen it recognizes is unknown. No per-base quality is available; no much larger clone lies one base away.

For CDR1 and CDR2, the germline V gene (reference sequence) lists SEHNR and FQNEAQ. The CDR3 spans 17 residues, from the cysteine through the phenylalanine. This entry keeps only the CDR3 DNA: 51 bases, framed from base 1. Relative to germline, V is 2 bases shorter and J is 4 bases shorter, with 17 bases between their ends. The chain employs TRBV7-9 and TRBJ2-2; the D gene cannot be named for sure. The sequenced material came from naive CD8+ T cells sorted from blood. The sample's cell subset or site label, in plain terms: total naive CD8+CD45RO- T cells. The source is a man in his late teens or twenties with hepatitis C virus infection. The CDR3 in this case is CASSLPFGGGITGELFF. The nucleotide sequence reads TGTGCCAGCAGCTTACCCTTTGGTGGCGGAATCACCGGGGAGCTGTTTTTT.